This passage covers 23 T cell receptor beta chains from one sample sequenced in a study of CXCR3-negative and CXCR3-positive naive CD8 T cells. Findings of the study overall: Naive CXCR3-positive cells had TRB CDR3s more hydrophobic than those of CXCR3-negative naive cells.

For these TCRs, the target antigens are not known. Libraries of TRB cDNA were made by 5' RACE and carried UMIs. For each CDR3 protein, TCRdb gives one entry from its re-call of the 5' RACE reads, without DNA. The sample table includes some 68,000 distinct CDR3 sequences. Sequencing was carried out using naive CXCR3+ CD8+ T cells from blood. Indicated subset: CD45RO-CCR7+CD27+CD95- naive CD8+ T cells expressing CXCR3 (TNR3+). Receptor source: a human donor in good health. Some clones in this sample may be carry-over from other donors' samples.

The V gene is TRBV20-1, the J gene TRBJ1-5. The CDR3 is 12 residues long. The V gene's germline CDR1 is DFQATT and CDR2 SNEGSKA (reference sequence). CDR3 loop: CSARDSNQPQHF.

The chain carries TRBV20-1 and TRBJ1-1; TCRdb gives TRBD1 as the D gene, but with no DNA this cannot be confirmed. The germline CDR1 and CDR2 sequences are DFQATT and SNEGSKA (reference sequence). The length of the CDR3 is 14 residues. Here the CDR3 reads CSASPLDRNTEAFF.

This chain uses TRBV27 with TRBJ2-4; TCRdb names TRBD1, which stays unverified in the absence of DNA. The CDR3 has 16 amino acids. Germline V gives CDR1 MNHEY, CDR2 SMNVEV (reference sequence). CDR3 in amino acids: CASRSRTGGAKNIQYF.

The chain carries TRBV5-1 and TRBJ2-7. The CDR3 length is 13 residues. Germline assignment: CDR1 SGHRS and CDR2 YFSETQ. This CDR3 reads CASSLGGTDEQYF.

CDR3 amino acids: CATSIDENTEAFF. The V call is TRBV15, the J call TRBJ1-1. The germline gives CDR1 LNHNV, CDR2 YYDKDF (reference sequence). The CDR3 contains 13 residues.

The J gene is TRBJ2-7, the V gene TRBV23-1; checking the TCRdb D call of TRBD2 is not possible without DNA. TRBV23-1 is marked as an open reading frame, function uncertain. CDR3 length: 18 residues. The CDR3 sequence: CASTPRTSGSRSSYEQYF.

This clonotype registers medium-sized by frequency. The CDR3 protein is CASSLPYTGELFF. The chain links TRBV7-8 to TRBJ2-2. The germline gives CDR1 SGHVS, CDR2 FQNEAQ. The CDR3 has 13 residues.

This chain uses TRBV20-1 with TRBJ1-1. Per germline, CDR1 DFQATT and CDR2 SNEGSKA (reference sequence). This CDR3 spans 15 amino acids. The CDR3 is CSVGEVYAMNTEAFF.

This chain uses TRBV12-3 or TRBV12-4 with TRBJ2-1; the D gene TCRdb calls, TRBD1, cannot be checked with no DNA. This CDR3 comprises 15 residues. The CDR3 protein is CASNSPGQGWNEQFF.

J is TRBJ2-1 and V is TRBV29-1; the D call from TCRdb, TRBD2, cannot be confirmed without DNA. The CDR3 runs 14 residues. Germline assignment: CDR1 SQVTM and CDR2 ANQGSEA. The CDR3 reads CSVPRGTAYNQQFF.

The gene calls are TRBV29-1 and TRBJ2-7; absent DNA, TCRdb's TRBD1 call cannot be checked. The CDR3 covers 12 residues. Germline values: CDR1 SQVTM, CDR2 ANQGSEA. This CDR3 reads CSAAGQSYEQYF.

V gene TRBV20-1 combines with J gene TRBJ2-2. This CDR3 is built from 14 residues. Germline V lookup: CDR1 DFQATT, CDR2 SNEGSKA (reference sequence). This CDR3 reads CSARDLEGWGELFF.

The chain employs TRBV14 and TRBJ2-7. This CDR3 has 12 residues. Germline-derived CDR1 and CDR2 are SGHDN and FVKESK. CDR3 in amino acids: CASSQGPAEQYF.

The gene calls are TRBV2 and TRBJ2-5; absent DNA, TCRdb's TRBD1 call cannot be checked. The CDR3 spans 13 residues. Germline loops: CDR1 SNHLY, CDR2 FYNNEI. The CDR3 reads CASSEAAGTTQYF.

The rearrangement joins TRBV6-1 to TRBJ1-1. The germline gives CDR1 MNHNS, CDR2 SASEGT. The CDR3 is 12 amino acids. CDR3 protein: CASSEGRTEAFF.

This chain joins TRBV14 and TRBJ2-5. Germline V gene lookup returns CDR1 SGHDN and CDR2 FVKESK. The CDR3 extends over 13 amino acids. The CDR3 is CASSQLTQETQYF.

The rearrangement uses TRBV11-2 and TRBJ2-7; TCRdb reports TRBD1, a call that lacks DNA to check it against. The CDR3 sequence is 15 residues long. Germline lookup yields CDR1 SGHAT and CDR2 FQNNGV. The CDR3: CASSPVGGRSYEQYF.

CDR3 loop: CASSWGQDHGYTF. The V gene is TRBV7-9, the J gene TRBJ1-2; TCRdb returns TRBD1, unconfirmable since there is no DNA. There are 13 residues in the CDR3. Germline V lookup: CDR1 SEHNR, CDR2 FQNEAQ (reference sequence).

The chain has TRBV6-5 and TRBJ2-1; the TCRdb D gene call, TRBD1, has no DNA to confirm it. Germline CDR1 is MNHEY and CDR2 is SVGAGI. The CDR3 loop spans 16 amino acids. The CDR3 sequence: CASSYLGQGAGNEQFF.

The chain combines TRBV11-2 with TRBJ2-3. From germline, CDR1 is SGHAT and CDR2 FQNNGV. There are 16 residues in the CDR3. The CDR3 here is CASSLVKTSTEDTQYF.

The gene calls are TRBV6-2 or TRBV6-3 and TRBJ2-2; checking the TCRdb D call of TRBD1 is not possible without DNA. Germline V CDR1 and CDR2: MNHEY, SVGEGT. This CDR3 contains 15 residues. CDR3 protein: CASIQGRDRTGELFF.

The chain carries TRBV28 and TRBJ1-4; TCRdb picks TRBD1, but there is no DNA to check that call. The CDR3 has 17 residues. Germline V gene data show CDR1 as MDHEN and CDR2 as SYDVKM. CDR3 amino acids: CASSSFPSGQGNEKLFF.

The rearrangement joins TRBV27 to TRBJ2-7. The CDR3 runs to 14 residues. Germline V gene data show CDR1 as MNHEY and CDR2 as SMNVEV (reference sequence). CDR3 sequence: CASSLYYLHYEQYF.